This entry lists 20 T cell receptor beta chains sequenced from one sample in a study of CD8 T cells in ankylosing spondylitis. TCRdb redid the calling of the 5' RACE reads with MiXCR, one entry per CDR3 protein. The sample contains around 300,000 distinct CDR3 sequences, around a tenth of which appear only once. The sequencing input was blood, either unsorted or a sorted T cell fraction (not recorded which). These receptors were collected from a female donor with ankylosing spondylitis or in good health (not recorded which).

This clonotype was detected only a few times. The chain couples TRBV5-1 to TRBJ2-6; maybe TRBD1 (6 bases). The CDR3 extends over 16 amino acids. Germline assignment: CDR1 SGHRS and CDR2 YFSETQ. Trimming cost V 4 bases and J 4 bases, with 15 bases left between them. Here the CDR3 reads CASSPTGASGANVLTF. CDR3 nucleotides: TGCGCCAGCAGCCCGACAGGAGCAAGCGGGGCCAACGTCCTGACTTTC. The full variable domain, in which reference TRBV5-1 and TRBJ2-6 provide the parts outside the CDR3, is KAGVTQTPRYLIKTRGQQVTLSCSPISGHRSVSWYQQTPGQGLQFLFEYFSETQRNKGNFPGRFSGRQFSNSRSEMNVSTLELGDSALYLCASSPTGASGANVLTFGAGSRLTVL.

Comment on this clonotype: This could be a read error, since a much larger clone is one nucleotide away. This rearrangement joins TRBV27 to TRBJ2-5; D ambiguous. CDR3 size: 13 residues. CDR1 and CDR2 (germline): MNHEY, SMNVEV (reference sequence). The CDR3 DNA reads as TGTGCCACCCAATCAGACTTGGAGAGGACCCAGTCCTTC. Translation: CATQSDLERTQSF.

This clonotype was detected ten times or more. Here the CDR3 DNA reads TGTGCCAGCACGGAAGTCTGGAGAATGAATGAGCAGTTCTTC. Translating gives CASTEVWRMNEQFF. V usage is TRBV28 and J usage is TRBJ2-1; D gene uncertain. Germline CDR1 and CDR2: MDHEN and SYDVKM. Deletions cut 7 bases from V and 7 bases from J, with 17 bases between. This CDR3 contains 14 residues.

The rearrangement joins TRBV4-2 to TRBJ2-2; 8 nucleotides line up with TRBD1. The CDR3 covers 17 residues. CDR1 LGHNA and CDR2 YNFKEQ come from the germline V gene. J was trimmed by 3 bases and V by 0 bases; bases with no gene match: 6. CDR3 region: CASSQERRGPDTGELFF. The CDR3 coding sequence is TGTGCCAGCAGCCAAGAACGCAGGGGGCCGGACACCGGGGAGCTGTTTTTT.

This clonotype was found many times. The rearrangement joins TRBV9 to TRBJ2-1, with D unresolved. Trimming shortened V by 0 bases and J by 4 bases, and 17 bases separated the two germline ends. The CDR3 is 17 amino acids. The V gene's germline CDR1 is SGDLS and CDR2 YYNGEE. This CDR3 is CASSVALTTLNYNEQFF. The DNA for the CDR3 is TGTGCCAGCAGCGTAGCCCTTACAACGCTGAATTACAATGAGCAGTTCTTC.

This clonotype was recorded many times. The chain links TRBV5-1 to TRBJ1-1; 7 bases match TRBD1. V trimming: 0 bases; J trimming: 5 bases; junction bases outside the gene matches: 7. CDR3 length: 15 amino acids. Germline V lookup: CDR1 SGHRS, CDR2 YFSETQ. Written as DNA, the CDR3 is TGCGCCAGCAGCTTGGAGGGGACAGAGAGGACTGAAGCTTTCTTT. Protein sequence: CASSLEGTERTEAFF.

To note about this clonotype: A much larger clone sits a single nucleotide away, making a read error possible. The chain is built from TRBV7-9 and TRBJ2-7; D possibly matches TRBD1 or TRBD2 (6 bases each). This CDR3 is built from 15 residues. Germline CDR1 SEHNR, CDR2 FQNEAQ (reference sequence). CDR3 sequence: CASSSLWRGNYERYF. The CDR3 region has the DNA TGTGCCAGCAGTTCCCTCTGGAGGGGGAACTACGAGCGGTACTTC.

There are a few counts of this clonotype. The chain is built from TRBV7-9 and TRBJ1-2, with 7 bases matching TRBD1. Trimming at V came to 5 bases and at J to 8 bases, leaving 8 bases not matched to a gene. The germline gives CDR1 SEHNR, CDR2 FQNEAQ (reference sequence). The CDR3 consists of 13 residues. The CDR3 nucleotides read TGTGCCAGCAGCGCAACAGGGGTGCAGGGCTACACCTTC. Its translation is CASSATGVQGYTF.

This clonotype was detected many times. The chain recombines TRBV4-2 with TRBJ2-3; D call uncertain. With 0 bases removed from V and 4 bases from J, the gap between germline ends came to 11 bases. In germline, CDR1 is LGHNA, CDR2 YNFKEQ. This CDR3 is built from 15 residues. The CDR3 DNA is TGTGCCAGCAGCCAAGAGGTACTGGGCTCAGATACGCAGTATTTT. It translates to CASSQEVLGSDTQYF.

This clonotype was counted at least ten times. The CDR3 DNA sequence: TGTGCCAGCAGCCGCCCTGGGCAGGGGATGTTTTTT. Translating it yields CASSRPGQGMFF. The rearrangement uses TRBV12-3 or TRBV12-4 and TRBJ1-4; possible D gene TRBD1, 6 bases. This CDR3 is 12 amino acids long. The V and J ends lost 6 bases and 15 bases respectively, with 17 bases between them.

This clonotype showed up many times. The chain combines TRBV28 with TRBJ1-5, with no clear D. The germline CDR1 and CDR2 sequences are MDHEN and SYDVKM. The V end lost 7 bases, the J end lost 6 bases, and 4 bases lay between the germline ends. This CDR3 has 10 residues. The DNA of the CDR3 is TGTGCCAGCAACAGTCAGCCCCAGCATTTT. It specifies CASNSQPQHF.

The chain has TRBV7-2 and TRBJ1-1, with D possibly TRBD1 on 6 matching bases. This CDR3 has 15 amino acids. Trimming removed 3 bases from V and 0 bases from J, with 11 bases in between. Germline V gene sequence: CDR1 SGHTA, CDR2 FQGNSA. Here the CDR3 reads CASSLGQLMNTEAFF. In DNA, the CDR3 is TGTGCCAGCAGCTTGGGACAACTGATGAACACTGAAGCTTTCTTT. Full variable domain (outside the CDR3, taken from reference TRBV7-2 and TRBJ1-1): GAGVSQSPSNKVTEKGKDVELRCDPISGHTALYWYRQSLGQGLEFLIYFQGNSAPDKSGLPSDRFSAERTGGSVSTLTIQRTQQEDSAVYLCASSLGQLMNTEAFFGQGTRLTVV.

The chain carries TRBV5-1 and TRBJ2-7, with 9 bases fitting TRBD1. CDR1 is SGHRS and CDR2 is YFSETQ in the germline V gene. The junction had 4 bases not matched to a gene; V was cut back by 0 bases and J by 3 bases. The CDR3 has 15 amino acids. CDR3 sequence (DNA): TGCGCCAGCAGCTTGGGGTCGGGACAGGGCTACGAGCAGTACTTC. Translating gives CASSLGSGQGYEQYF.

The sample holds many counts of this clonotype. The chain carries TRBV20-1 and TRBJ2-1; no clear D gene. Trimming removed 4 bases at V and 4 bases at J, with 5 bases between. The CDR3 extends over 11 amino acids. Per germline, CDR1 DFQATT and CDR2 SNEGSKA (reference sequence). CDR3 sequence reads: CSANQYNEQFF. CDR3 sequence (DNA): TGCAGTGCTAACCAATACAATGAGCAGTTCTTC.

This clonotype was counted ten times or more. The chain has TRBV6-5 and TRBJ1-4; the D gene is possibly TRBD1 (5 bases). In germline, CDR1 is MNHEY, CDR2 SVGAGI. The CDR3 extends over 14 amino acids. V was shortened by 4 bases and J by 4 bases, with 10 bases between the two germline ends. CDR3 amino acids: CASSSGANNEKLFF. The CDR3 DNA is TGTGCCAGCAGTTCCGGGGCTAATAATGAAAAACTGTTTTTT.

This rearrangement joins TRBV27 to TRBJ1-6; 7 bases match TRBD1. CDR1 and CDR2 (germline): MNHEY, SMNVEV (reference sequence). The CDR3 spans 16 residues. V was clipped by 5 bases and J by 1 base; unmatched bases: 5. The CDR3 sequence is CASSPGTASYNSPLHF. In nucleotides, the CDR3 is TGTGCCAGCAGTCCAGGGACAGCGTCCTATAATTCACCCCTCCACTTT.

This clonotype was seen many times. The chain carries TRBV27 and TRBJ2-7, with D hard to call. Trimming cost V 3 bases and J 6 bases, with 9 bases left between them. CDR1 is MNHEY, CDR2 SMNVEV, per germline (reference sequence). CDR3 size: 12 residues. Written as DNA, the CDR3 is TGTGCCAGCAGTTTTCCCGGTAGCGAGCAGTACTTC. Amino acid sequence: CASSFPGSEQYF.

This clonotype was found many times. The chain has TRBV27 and TRBJ2-2; no reliable D call. Looked up from germline, CDR1 is MNHEY and CDR2 is SMNVEV (reference sequence). This CDR3 contains 17 residues. Trimming took 0 bases from V and 6 from J, leaving 17 bases between them. The CDR3 DNA follows: TGTGCCAGCAGTTTATCTAACCGGGCCCAAGGGTCCGGGGAGCTGTTTTTT. It is translated as CASSLSNRAQGSGELFF.

In its sample, this clonotype was seen a few times. The chain recombines TRBV5-6 with TRBJ2-1; D is possibly TRBD1 (5 bases). Trimming stripped 0 bases from V and 2 bases from J, with 9 bases between. CDR1 is SGHDT and CDR2 is YYEEEE in the germline V gene. The CDR3 is made up of 15 amino acids. CDR3 DNA sequence: TGTGCCAGCAGCTTGGTCTGGGGCCCCTACAATGAGCAGTTCTTC. It specifies CASSLVWGPYNEQFF. The whole variable domain, filled in from reference TRBV5-6 and TRBJ2-1, reads DAGVTQSPTHLIKTRGQQVTLRCSPKSGHDTVSWYQQALGQGPQFIFQYYEEEERQRGNFPDRFSGHQFPNYSSELNVNALLLGDSALYLCASSLVWGPYNEQFFGPGTRLTVL.

A note on this clonotype: A read error is possible here, since a much larger clone lies one base away. The genes are TRBV5-1 and TRBJ2-7; D may match TRBD1 or TRBD2 (6 bases each). CDR3 length: 16 residues. Germline V gene sequence: CDR1 SGHRS, CDR2 YFSETQ. Trimming took 4 bases from V and 3 from J, leaving 20 bases between them. For the CDR3, the DNA is TGCGCCAGCAGCGTCGAGGAGGGGGTAGGTTTCTACGAGCAGTACTTC. This encodes CASSVEEGVGFYEQYF.